This entry concerns a single T cell receptor (beta chain). The CDR3 covers 10 residues. The germline V gene has CDR1 DFQATT and CDR2 SNEGSKA (reference sequence). The entry originates in a study of shared clonotypes between healthy human individuals. Across the whole study: CD8 memory received one plate per donor, CD8 naive two, CD4 memory three and CD4 naive three.

The table came from immunoSEQ multiplex PCR; TCRdb's copy has only in-frame clones and leaves some out. This sample has 2 million to 2.5 million clones, with around 90% found just once. This chain joins TRBV20-1 and TRBJ2-1, with D tentatively TRBD1 (6 bases). This TCR came from a man aged 18 to 29 in good health. Some clones in this sample may be carry-over from other donors' samples. The source material was naive CD4+ T cells from PBMCs. Subset: CD45RA+ positively selected. The CDR3 reads CGIKGDEQFF. CDR3 DNA sequence: TGCGGAATAAAGGGGGACGAGCAGTTCTTC.